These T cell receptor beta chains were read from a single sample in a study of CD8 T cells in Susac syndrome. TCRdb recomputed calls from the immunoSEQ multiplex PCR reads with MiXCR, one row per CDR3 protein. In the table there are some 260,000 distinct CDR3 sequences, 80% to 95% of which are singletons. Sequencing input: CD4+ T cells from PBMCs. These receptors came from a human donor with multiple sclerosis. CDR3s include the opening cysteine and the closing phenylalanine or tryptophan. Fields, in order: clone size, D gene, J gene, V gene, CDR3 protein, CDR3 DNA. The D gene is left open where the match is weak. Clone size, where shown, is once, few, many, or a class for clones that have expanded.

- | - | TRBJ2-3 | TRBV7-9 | CASTSGDTQYF | TGTGCCAGCACCTCTGGGGATACGCAGTATTTT
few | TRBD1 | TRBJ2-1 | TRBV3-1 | CASSQGQGYNEQFF | TGTGCCAGCAGCCAAGGACAGGGCTACAATGAGCAGTTCTTC
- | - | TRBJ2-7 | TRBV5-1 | CASSEAPSERSYEQYF | TGCGCCAGCAGCGAAGCACCGTCCGAGAGGTCCTACGAGCAGTACTTC
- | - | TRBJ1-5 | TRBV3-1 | CASSPMTGSDQPQHF | TGTGCCAGCAGCCCGATGACAGGATCAGATCAGCCCCAGCATTTT
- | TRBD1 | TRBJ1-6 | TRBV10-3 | CAISESAGTGVSPLHF | TGTGCCATCAGTGAGTCCGCCGGGACAGGGGTCTCACCCCTCCACTTT
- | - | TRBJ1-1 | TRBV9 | CASSVNKNTEAFF | TGTGCCAGCAGCGTAAATAAGAACACTGAAGCTTTCTTT
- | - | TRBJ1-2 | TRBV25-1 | CASSETPPGYGYTF | TGTGCCAGCAGTGAAACCCCTCCAGGCTATGGCTACACCTTC
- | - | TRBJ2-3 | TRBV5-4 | CASSLLTDDDTQYF | TGTGCCAGCAGCTTACTAACGGATGATGATACGCAGTATTTT
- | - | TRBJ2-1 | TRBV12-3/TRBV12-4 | CASSPGSGEQFF | TGTGCCAGCAGTCCAGGGTCCGGTGAGCAGTTCTTC
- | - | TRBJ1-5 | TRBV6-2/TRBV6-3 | CASSYGRRYSNQPQHF | TGTGCCAGCAGTTACGGTCGGCGGTATAGCAATCAGCCCCAGCATTTT
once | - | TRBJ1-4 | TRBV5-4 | CASSYDNEKLFF | TGTGCCAGCAGCTATGATAATGAAAAACTGTTTTTT
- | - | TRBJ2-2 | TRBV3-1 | CASSRNPVRTGSTGELFF | TGTGCCAGCAGCCGGAACCCCGTCCGGACGGGGAGCACCGGGGAGCTGTTTTTT
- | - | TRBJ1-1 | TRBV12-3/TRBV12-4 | CASSFGRAGNTEAFF | TGTGCCAGCAGTTTCGGACGGGCGGGGAACACTGAAGCTTTCTTT
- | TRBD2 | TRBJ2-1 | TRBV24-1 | CATSDLPSPPSGNEQFF | TGTGCCACCAGTGATTTGCCATCTCCCCCTAGCGGCAATGAGCAGTTCTTC
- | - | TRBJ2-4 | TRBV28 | CASSLAGDKNIQYF | TGTGCCAGCAGTTTAGCTGGCGATAAAAACATTCAGTACTTC
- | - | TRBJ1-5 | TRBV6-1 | CASSELGLNQPQHF | TGTGCCAGCAGTGAATTGGGGCTCAATCAGCCCCAGCATTTT
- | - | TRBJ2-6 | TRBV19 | CASSIWAGDAGANVLTF | TGTGCCAGTAGTATATGGGCAGGGGATGCTGGGGCCAACGTCCTGACTTTC
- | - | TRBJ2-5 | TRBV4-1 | CASSRTGAGQQETQYF | TGCGCCAGCAGCCGGACGGGGGCGGGACAGCAAGAGACCCAGTACTTC
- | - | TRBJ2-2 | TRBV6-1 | CASSEGKVTGELFF | TGTGCCAGCAGTGAAGGAAAGGTCACCGGGGAGCTGTTTTTT
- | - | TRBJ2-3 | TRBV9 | CASSVRSTSTDTQYF | TGTGCCAGCAGCGTACGGTCAACTAGCACAGATACGCAGTATTTT
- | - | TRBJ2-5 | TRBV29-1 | CSSSGGGTQYF | TGCAGCTCTTCCGGAGGGGGGACCCAGTACTTC
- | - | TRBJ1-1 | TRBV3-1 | CASSQPPPNTEAFF | TGTGCCAGCAGCCAACCCCCGCCGAACACTGAAGCTTTCTTT
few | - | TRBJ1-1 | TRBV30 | CAWSVVGDTEAFF | TGTGCCTGGAGTGTCGTAGGGGACACTGAAGCTTTCTTT
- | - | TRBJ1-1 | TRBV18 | CASSPLDSTNTEAFF | TGTGCCAGCTCACCACTGGACAGCACGAACACTGAAGCTTTCTTT
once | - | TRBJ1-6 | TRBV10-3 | CAIRGGGGTYNSPLHF | TGTGCCATCCGAGGTGGTGGCGGGACCTATAATTCACCCCTCCACTTT
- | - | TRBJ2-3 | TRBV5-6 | CASRARSADTQYF | TGTGCCAGCAGGGCTCGATCGGCAGATACGCAGTATTTT
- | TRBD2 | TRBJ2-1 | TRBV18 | CASSPTSGALNEQFF | TGTGCCAGCTCACCCACTAGCGGAGCGCTCAATGAGCAGTTCTTC
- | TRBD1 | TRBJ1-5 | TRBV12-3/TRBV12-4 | CASERTGQPQHF | TGTGCCAGTGAGAGGACAGGTCAGCCCCAGCATTTT
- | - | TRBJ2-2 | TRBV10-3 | CAISRESGSPGELFF | TGTGCCATCAGTCGAGAATCAGGGAGCCCCGGGGAGCTGTTTTTT
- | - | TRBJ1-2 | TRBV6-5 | CASSLSAVRGGYTF | TGTGCCAGCAGTTTGAGCGCGGTACGTGGTGGCTACACCTTC
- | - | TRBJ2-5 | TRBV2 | CASSEVSGETQYF | TGTGCCAGCAGTGAAGTTAGTGGTGAGACCCAGTACTTC
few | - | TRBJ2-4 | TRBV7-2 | CASSSRTGNIQYF | TGTGCCAGCAGCTCCCGGACGGGAAACATTCAGTACTTC
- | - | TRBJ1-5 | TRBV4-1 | CASSQAGGYQPQHF | TGCGCCAGCAGCCAAGCGGGAGGGTATCAGCCCCAGCATTTT
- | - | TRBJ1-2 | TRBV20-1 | CSASMGGNYGYTF | TGCAGTGCCTCGATGGGGGGGAACTATGGCTACACCTTC
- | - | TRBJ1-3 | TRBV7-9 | CASSNVTLPHSGNTIYF | TGTGCCAGCAGCAACGTGACCCTTCCACACTCTGGAAACACCATATATTTT
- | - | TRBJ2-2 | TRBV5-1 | CASSLAADRNTGELFF | TGCGCCAGCAGCTTGGCCGCGGACAGGAACACCGGGGAGCTGTTTTTT
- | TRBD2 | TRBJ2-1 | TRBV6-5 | CASGTSGRTEQFF | TGTGCCAGCGGGACTAGCGGCCGTACAGAGCAGTTCTTC
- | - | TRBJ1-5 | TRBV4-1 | CASSQDRANQPQHF | TGCGCCAGCAGCCAAGACAGGGCTAATCAGCCCCAGCATTTT
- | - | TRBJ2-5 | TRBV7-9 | CASSSTGATQYF | TGTGCCAGCAGCTCAACAGGTGCGACCCAGTACTTC
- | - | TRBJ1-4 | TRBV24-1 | CATSEGKGGGFNEKLFF | TGTGCCACCAGTGAGGGGAAGGGCGGCGGCTTTAATGAAAAACTGTTTTTT
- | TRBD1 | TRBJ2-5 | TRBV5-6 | CASSLVRTGGQETQYF | TGTGCCAGCAGCTTGGTCCGGACAGGGGGACAGGAGACCCAGTACTTC
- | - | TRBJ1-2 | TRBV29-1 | CSVAAGENYGYTF | TGCAGCGTTGCAGCAGGGGAAAACTATGGCTACACCTTC
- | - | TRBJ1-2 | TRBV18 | CASSDNLNYGYTF | TGTGCCAGCTCAGACAACCTTAACTATGGCTACACCTTC
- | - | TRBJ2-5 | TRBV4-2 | CASSQDEGTETQYF | TGTGCCAGCAGCCAAGATGAGGGGACCGAGACCCAGTACTTC